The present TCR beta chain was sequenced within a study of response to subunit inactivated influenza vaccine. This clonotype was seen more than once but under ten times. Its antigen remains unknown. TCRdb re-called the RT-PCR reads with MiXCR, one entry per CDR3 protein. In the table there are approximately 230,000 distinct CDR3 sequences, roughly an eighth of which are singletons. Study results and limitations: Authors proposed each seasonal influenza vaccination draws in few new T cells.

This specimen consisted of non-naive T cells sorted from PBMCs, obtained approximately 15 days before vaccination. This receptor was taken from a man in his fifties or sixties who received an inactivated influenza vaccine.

CDR3 sequence (DNA): TGTGCCAGCAGCTATTCCCCGGGACTAGTCATCGACGAGCAGTACTTC. It specifies CASSYSPGLVIDEQYF. This chain joins TRBV7-2 and TRBJ2-7; TRBD2 matches at 8 bases. The length of the CDR3 is 16 residues. Germline lookup yields CDR1 SGHTA and CDR2 FQGNSA. Trimming at V came to 4 bases and at J to 5 bases, leaving 13 bases not matched to a gene. Looking up the rest from reference TRBV7-2 and TRBJ2-7 gives the full variable domain: GAGVSQSPSNKVTEKGKDVELRCDPISGHTALYWYRQSLGQGLEFLIYFQGNSAPDKSGLPSDRFSAERTGGSVSTLTIQRTQQEDSAVYLCASSYSPGLVIDEQYFGPGTRLTVT.